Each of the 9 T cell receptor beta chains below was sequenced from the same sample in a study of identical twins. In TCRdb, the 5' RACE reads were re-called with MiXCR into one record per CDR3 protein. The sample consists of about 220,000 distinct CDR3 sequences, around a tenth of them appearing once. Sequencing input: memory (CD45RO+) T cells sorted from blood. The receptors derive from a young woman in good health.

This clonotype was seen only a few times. This CDR3 reads CASRYPSGGRYEQYF. The CDR3 DNA reads as TGTGCCAGCAGGTATCCTAGCGGGGGGCGCTACGAGCAGTACTTC. The chain links TRBV27 to TRBJ2-7; 11 bases are a match to TRBD2. Unmatched junction bases numbered 7, after V lost 6 bases and J lost 3 bases. Germline CDR1 and CDR2: MNHEY and SMNVEV (reference sequence). The CDR3 covers 15 residues.

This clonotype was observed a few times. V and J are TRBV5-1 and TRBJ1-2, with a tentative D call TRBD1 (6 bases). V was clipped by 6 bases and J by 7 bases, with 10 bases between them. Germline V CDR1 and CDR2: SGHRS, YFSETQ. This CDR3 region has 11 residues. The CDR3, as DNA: TGCGCCAGCAAGGGGGGCGGTGGCTACACCTTC. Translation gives CASKGGGGYTF.

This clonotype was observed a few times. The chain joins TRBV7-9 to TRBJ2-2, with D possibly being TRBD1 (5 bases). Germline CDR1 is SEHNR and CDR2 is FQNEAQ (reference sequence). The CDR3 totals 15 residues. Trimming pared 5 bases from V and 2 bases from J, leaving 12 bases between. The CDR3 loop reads CASSHDRPNTGELFF. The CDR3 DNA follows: TGTGCCAGCAGCCATGACAGACCAAACACCGGGGAGCTGTTTTTT. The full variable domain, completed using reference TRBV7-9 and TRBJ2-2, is DTGVSQNPRHKITKRGQNVTFRCDPISEHNRLYWYRQTLGQGPEFLTYFQNEAQLEKSRLLSDRFSAERPKGSFSTLEIQRTEQGDSAMYLCASSHDRPNTGELFFGEGSRLTVL.

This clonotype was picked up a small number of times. The CDR3 region is CASSGGTGPQETQYF. DNA of the CDR3: TGTGCCAGCAGTGGGGGGACAGGGCCACAAGAGACCCAGTACTTC. The chain joins TRBV25-1 to TRBJ2-5; 9 nucleotides agree with TRBD1. CDR3 length: 15 amino acids. In germline, CDR1 is MGHDK, CDR2 SYGVNS. J was trimmed by 2 bases and V by 4 bases; bases with no gene match: 5. Looking up the rest from reference TRBV25-1 and TRBJ2-5 gives the full variable domain: EADIYQTPRYLVIGTGKKITLECSQTMGHDKMYWYQQDPGMELHLIHYSYGVNSTEKGDLSSESTVSRIRTEHFPLTLESARPSHTSQYLCASSGGTGPQETQYFGPGTRLLVL.

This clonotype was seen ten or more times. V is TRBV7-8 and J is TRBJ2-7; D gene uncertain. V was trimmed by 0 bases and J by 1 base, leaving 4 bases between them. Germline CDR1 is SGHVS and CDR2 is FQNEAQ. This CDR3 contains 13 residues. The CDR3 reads CASSLAGSYEQYF. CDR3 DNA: TGTGCCAGCAGCTTAGCCGGGTCCTACGAGCAGTACTTC.

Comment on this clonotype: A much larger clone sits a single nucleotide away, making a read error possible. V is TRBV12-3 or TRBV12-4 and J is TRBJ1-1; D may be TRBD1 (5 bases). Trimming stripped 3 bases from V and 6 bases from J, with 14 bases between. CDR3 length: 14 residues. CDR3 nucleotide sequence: TGTGCCAGCAGTTTCGGCAGGGTGGGGGCTGAAGCTTTCTTT. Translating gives CASSFGRVGAEAFF.

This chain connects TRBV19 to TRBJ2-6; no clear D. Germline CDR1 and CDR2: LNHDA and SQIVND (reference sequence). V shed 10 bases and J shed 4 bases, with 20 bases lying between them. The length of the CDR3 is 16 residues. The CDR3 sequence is CATSDQSGPGANVLTF. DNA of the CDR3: TGTGCCACGAGCGACCAATCAGGTCCCGGGGCCAACGTCCTGACTTTC.

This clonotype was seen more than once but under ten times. CDR3 protein: CSAQSGLATNEQFF. The CDR3 DNA reads as TGCAGTGCTCAGAGCGGACTAGCGACGAATGAGCAGTTCTTC. The chain is built from TRBV20-1 and TRBJ2-1, with 9 bases lining up with TRBD2. The CDR3 has 14 amino acids. Germline V gene sequence: CDR1 DFQATT, CDR2 SNEGSKA (reference sequence). The V and J ends lost 5 bases and 7 bases, in that order; junction bases with no gene match: 9.

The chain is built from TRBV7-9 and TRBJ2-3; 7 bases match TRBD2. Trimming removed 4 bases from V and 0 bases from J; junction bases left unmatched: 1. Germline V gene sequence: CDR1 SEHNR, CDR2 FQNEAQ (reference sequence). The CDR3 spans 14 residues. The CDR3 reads CASSSTSSTDTQYF. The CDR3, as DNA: TGTGCCAGCAGCTCGACTAGCAGCACAGATACGCAGTATTTT.